This is a list of T cell receptor beta chains from one sample in a study of T cell repertoires in cytomegalovirus infection. TCRdb used MiXCR to reprocess the reads, holding one entry per CDR3 protein. There are over 150,000 distinct CDR3 sequences in the sample; 15% to 20% occur only once, and roughly 24% lies in the top ten. The specimen was CD8+ T cells from PBMCs. The source of these receptors is a human donor in good health (CMV status not recorded). Some clones in this sample may be carry-over from other donors' samples. CDR3s include the opening cysteine and the closing phenylalanine or tryptophan. The order of the fields is J gene, D gene, clone size, V gene, CDR3 protein, CDR3 DNA. D genes are given only for firm matches. A clone size is listed for some rows: how often the clone was seen (once, few, many), or a class if it is expanded.

J: TRBJ2-5
D: TRBD2
size: few
V: TRBV2
CDR3: CASRIGGQETQYF
DNA: TGTGCCAGCAGAATCGGGGGGCAAGAGACCCAGTACTTC

J: TRBJ2-7
D: TRBD2
size: many
V: TRBV6-2/TRBV6-3
CDR3: CASSFGTSGYEQYF
DNA: TGTGCCAGCAGTTTCGGGACTAGCGGGTACGAGCAGTACTTC

J: TRBJ2-6
D: TRBD1
size: .
V: TRBV6-2/TRBV6-3
CDR3: CASSYGGRDRVPHSGANVLTF
DNA: TGTGCCAGCAGTTACGGAGGAAGGGACAGGGTGCCTCACTCTGGGGCCAACGTCCTGACTTTC

J: TRBJ2-1
D: TRBD1
size: few
V: TRBV7-9
CDR3: CASSYAGQGADWVYNEQFF
DNA: TGTGCCAGCAGCTACGCGGGACAGGGGGCGGATTGGGTCTACAATGAGCAGTTCTTC

J: TRBJ2-3
D: TRBD2
size: .
V: TRBV7-2
CDR3: CASSLGPLAGGQLTDTQYF
DNA: TGTGCCAGCAGCTTAGGCCCTCTGGCGGGGGGCCAACTTACAGATACGCAGTATTTT

J: TRBJ2-7
D: .
size: .
V: TRBV7-9
CDR3: CASSPGSFYEQYF
DNA: TGTGCCAGCAGCCCAGGATCGTTCTACGAGCAGTACTTC

J: TRBJ1-1
D: .
size: .
V: TRBV28
CDR3: CASTNPGGGTEAFF
DNA: TGTGCCAGCACCAACCCCGGGGGGGGAACTGAAGCTTTCTTT

J: TRBJ2-5
D: TRBD2
size: few
V: TRBV28
CDR3: CASSLFPSGGVETQYF
DNA: TGTGCCAGCAGTTTGTTTCCTAGCGGGGGGGTAGAGACCCAGTACTTC

J: TRBJ2-1
D: .
size: few
V: TRBV24-1
CDR3: CATATERGQLGQFF
DNA: TGTGCCACGGCGACAGAACGGGGCCAACTGGGTCAGTTCTTC

J: TRBJ2-1
D: .
size: few
V: TRBV6-5
CDR3: CASSYSSRGNEQFF
DNA: TGTGCCAGCAGTTACTCGTCCAGGGGAAATGAGCAGTTCTTC

J: TRBJ1-2
D: TRBD1
size: .
V: TRBV27
CDR3: CASSLYPGQKNYGYTF
DNA: TGTGCCAGCAGTTTATATCCGGGACAGAAGAACTATGGCTACACCTTC

J: TRBJ1-5
D: .
size: .
V: TRBV7-2
CDR3: CASSLVGAQGNQPQHF
DNA: TGTGCCAGCAGCTTAGTGGGGGCGCAAGGAAATCAGCCCCAGCATTTT

J: TRBJ1-6
D: .
size: .
V: TRBV27
CDR3: CASSLYNSPLHF
DNA: TGTGCCAGCAGCCTCTATAATTCACCCCTCCACTTT

J: TRBJ2-2
D: .
size: few
V: TRBV6-2/TRBV6-3
CDR3: CASSYAGELFF
DNA: TGTGCCAGCAGTTACGCCGGGGAGCTGTTTTTT

J: TRBJ2-7
D: .
size: few
V: TRBV28
CDR3: CASSLPGPHEQYF
DNA: TGTGCCAGCAGTTTACCGGGCCCCCACGAGCAGTACTTC

J: TRBJ1-1
D: TRBD1
size: few
V: TRBV19
CDR3: CASSRGQTNTEAFF
DNA: TGTGCCAGTAGTCGGGGACAGACGAACACTGAAGCTTTCTTT

J: TRBJ1-1
D: .
size: .
V: TRBV7-8
CDR3: CASSPTGLEAFF
DNA: TGTGCCAGCAGCCCTACAGGGTTAGAAGCTTTCTTT

J: TRBJ1-1
D: .
size: few
V: TRBV7-9
CDR3: CASSWRGRGRNTEAFF
DNA: TGTGCCAGCAGCTGGAGGGGAAGGGGCCGGAACACTGAAGCTTTCTTT

J: TRBJ2-4
D: TRBD2
size: few
V: TRBV7-9
CDR3: CASSPWEGPTKNIQYF
DNA: TGTGCCAGCAGCCCCTGGGAGGGGCCCACCAAAAACATTCAGTACTTC

J: TRBJ1-1
D: TRBD1
size: .
V: TRBV15
CDR3: CATSRLRQGITEAFF
DNA: TGTGCCACCAGCAGACTTCGACAGGGAATCACTGAAGCTTTCTTT

J: TRBJ2-2
D: TRBD1
size: .
V: TRBV12-3/TRBV12-4
CDR3: CASSWDRGIGTGELFF
DNA: TGTGCCAGCAGTTGGGACAGGGGGATTGGCACCGGGGAGCTGTTTTTT

J: TRBJ1-3
D: .
size: few
V: TRBV12-3/TRBV12-4
CDR3: CASTLSGNTIYF
DNA: TGTGCCAGCACCCTCTCTGGAAACACCATATATTTT

J: TRBJ1-2
D: .
size: .
V: TRBV7-6
CDR3: CASSLKAMSNYGYTF
DNA: TGTGCCAGCAGCTTGAAGGCGATGAGTAACTATGGCTACACCTTC

J: TRBJ1-5
D: .
size: .
V: TRBV7-9
CDR3: CASSDSGIQPQHF
DNA: TGTGCCAGCAGCGATAGTGGGATACAGCCCCAGCATTTT

J: TRBJ2-1
D: .
size: few
V: TRBV6-6
CDR3: CASSYGRFIEQFF
DNA: TGTGCCAGCAGTTATGGCAGATTCATTGAGCAGTTCTTC

J: TRBJ1-5
D: .
size: .
V: TRBV6-1
CDR3: CASSERLSNQPQHF
DNA: TGTGCCAGCAGTGAGAGACTGAGCAATCAGCCCCAGCATTTT

J: TRBJ2-7
D: .
size: .
V: TRBV28
CDR3: CASSLRTGTHEQYF
DNA: TGTGCCAGCAGCCTCAGGACCGGAACCCACGAGCAGTACTTC

J: TRBJ2-1
D: .
size: .
V: TRBV29-1
CDR3: CSVEGLGIEYYNEQFF
DNA: TGCAGCGTTGAAGGTTTGGGCATCGAATACTACAATGAGCAGTTCTTC

J: TRBJ2-7
D: .
size: .
V: TRBV10-2
CDR3: CASSDNEQYF
DNA: TGCGCCAGCAGTGACAACGAGCAGTACTTC

J: TRBJ2-5
D: TRBD1
size: .
V: TRBV28
CDR3: CASRPDRGLMETQYF
DNA: TGTGCCAGCAGACCGGACAGGGGGCTGATGGAGACCCAGTACTTC

J: TRBJ1-5
D: .
size: many
V: TRBV28
CDR3: CASSFVAVDQPQHF
DNA: TGTGCCAGCAGTTTTGTTGCAGTCGATCAGCCCCAGCATTTT

J: TRBJ2-5
D: TRBD1
size: .
V: TRBV28
CDR3: CASSPRQGVSQETQYF
DNA: TGTGCCAGCAGTCCCAGACAGGGGGTTAGCCAAGAGACCCAGTACTTC

J: TRBJ1-4
D: TRBD1
size: few
V: TRBV5-5
CDR3: CASSPDRATNEKLFF
DNA: TGTGCCAGCAGCCCGGACAGGGCAACTAATGAAAAACTGTTTTTT

J: TRBJ1-4
D: .
size: .
V: TRBV30
CDR3: CAWSVREKLFF
DNA: TGTGCCTGGAGTGTACGTGAAAAACTGTTTTTT

J: TRBJ2-5
D: TRBD1
size: .
V: TRBV7-8
CDR3: CASSFRTGKAKKETQYF
DNA: TGTGCCAGCAGCTTCCGGACAGGGAAAGCCAAGAAGGAGACCCAGTACTTC

J: TRBJ1-1
D: TRBD1
size: few
V: TRBV4-1
CDR3: CASSQVTGGRVAAFF
DNA: TGTGCCAGCAGCCAAGTAACAGGGGGCCGGGTGGCAGCTTTCTTT

J: TRBJ2-3
D: .
size: few
V: TRBV10-3
CDR3: CAISDRGTDTQYF
DNA: TGTGCCATCAGTGACAGGGGCACAGATACGCAGTATTTT

J: TRBJ2-3
D: .
size: few
V: TRBV20-1
CDR3: CSARDVLATDTQYF
DNA: TGCAGTGCTAGAGATGTCCTAGCGACAGATACGCAGTATTTT

J: TRBJ2-5
D: .
size: .
V: TRBV29-1
CDR3: CSVGSAGRSREETQYF
DNA: TGCAGCGTTGGTTCGGCGGGGCGTTCACGCGAAGAGACCCAGTACTTC

J: TRBJ2-3
D: TRBD2
size: .
V: TRBV28
CDR3: CASSLYASGGSTDTQYF
DNA: TGTGCCAGCAGTTTATACGCTAGCGGGGGGAGCACAGATACGCAGTATTTT

J: TRBJ1-1
D: TRBD1
size: few
V: TRBV12-3/TRBV12-4
CDR3: CASSLHDRETEAFF
DNA: TGTGCCAGCAGTTTGCACGACAGGGAAACTGAAGCTTTCTTT

J: TRBJ1-2
D: TRBD1
size: .
V: TRBV28
CDR3: CASTIPGQGDYGYTF
DNA: TGTGCCAGCACTATACCGGGACAGGGGGATTATGGCTACACCTTC

J: TRBJ2-6
D: .
size: .
V: TRBV7-6
CDR3: CASGGAGANVLTF
DNA: TGTGCCTCCGGAGGGGCTGGGGCCAACGTCCTGACTTTC

J: TRBJ1-2
D: TRBD1
size: few
V: TRBV7-2
CDR3: CASSFPRTGPYYGYTF
DNA: TGTGCCAGCAGCTTCCCCCGGACAGGCCCCTACTATGGCTACACCTTC

J: TRBJ2-5
D: TRBD1
size: many
V: TRBV7-9
CDR3: CASSLVGQGAAQETQYF
DNA: TGTGCCAGCAGCTTAGTGGGGCAGGGGGCTGCGCAAGAGACCCAGTACTTC

J: TRBJ2-1
D: .
size: few
V: TRBV28
CDR3: CASSLRDEGDEQFF
DNA: TGTGCCAGCAGTTTAAGGGATGAAGGGGATGAGCAGTTCTTC

J: TRBJ2-7
D: .
size: .
V: TRBV7-9
CDR3: CASTPEGYEQYF
DNA: TGTGCCAGCACCCCCGAGGGGTACGAGCAGTACTTC